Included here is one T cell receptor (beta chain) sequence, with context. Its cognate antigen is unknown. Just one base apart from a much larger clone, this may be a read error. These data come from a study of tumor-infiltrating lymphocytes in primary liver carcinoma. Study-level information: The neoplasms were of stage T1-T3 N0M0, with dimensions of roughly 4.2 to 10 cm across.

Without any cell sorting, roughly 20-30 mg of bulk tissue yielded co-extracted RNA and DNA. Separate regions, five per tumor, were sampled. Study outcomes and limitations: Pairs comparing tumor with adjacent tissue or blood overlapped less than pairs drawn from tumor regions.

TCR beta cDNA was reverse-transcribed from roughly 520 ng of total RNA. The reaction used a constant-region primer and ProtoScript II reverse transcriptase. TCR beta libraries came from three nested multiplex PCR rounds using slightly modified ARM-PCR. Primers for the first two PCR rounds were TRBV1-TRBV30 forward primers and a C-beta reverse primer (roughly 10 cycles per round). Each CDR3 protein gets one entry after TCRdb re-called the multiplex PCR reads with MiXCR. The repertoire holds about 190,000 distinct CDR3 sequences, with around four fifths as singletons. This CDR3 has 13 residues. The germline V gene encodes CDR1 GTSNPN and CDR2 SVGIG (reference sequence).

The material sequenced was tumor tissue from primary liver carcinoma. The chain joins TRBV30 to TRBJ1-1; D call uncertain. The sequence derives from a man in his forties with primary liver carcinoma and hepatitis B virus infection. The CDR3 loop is CAWSIGRAGEALF. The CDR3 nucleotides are TGTGCCTGGAGTATCGGGAGGGCCGGTGAAGCTCTCTTT.